Each of the 10 T cell receptor beta chains below was sequenced from the same sample in a study of cytomegalovirus exposure and HLA in healthy donors. Primers for the PCR totalled 60 Vbeta and 13 Jbeta. Sequenced by immunoSEQ multiplex PCR; TCRdb stores in-frame clones only, minus some. This sample has about 86,000 clones, with around 71% found just once. Sequenced material: PBMCs. The receptors originated from a man in his sixties in good health and CMV-seronegative.

V is TRBV30 and J is TRBJ1-6, with D tentatively TRBD1 (6 bases). Deletions cut 3 bases from V and 8 bases from J, with 14 bases between. The V gene's germline CDR1 is GTSNPN and CDR2 SVGIG (reference sequence). This CDR3 has 14 amino acids. In DNA, the CDR3 is TGTGCCTGGAGCCTCAGGGGTAGCGATTCACCCCTCCACTTT. This translates into CAWSLRGSDSPLHF.

This clone was detected once. The J gene is TRBJ2-3, the V gene TRBV6-1; D not resolved. Per the germline V gene, CDR1 is MNHNS and CDR2 is SASEGT. The V end lost 3 bases, the J end lost 1 base, and 5 bases lay between the germline ends. This CDR3 region has 13 residues. This CDR3 is CASSDQGTDTQYF. The CDR3 nucleotides read TGTGCCAGCAGTGACCAGGGCACAGATACGCAGTATTTT.

This CDR3 is CASSSGAGYGEKLFF. The CDR3 DNA is TGTGCCAGCAGCTCAGGAGCGGGGTATGGTGAAAAACTGTTTTTT. This chain connects TRBV7-8 to TRBJ1-4; D is ambiguous. The CDR3 loop spans 15 amino acids. The germline V and J ends were trimmed by 4 bases and 7 bases, with 16 bases remaining between them. The germline CDR1 and CDR2 sequences are SGHVS and FQNEAQ.

J is TRBJ2-3 and V is TRBV18; TRBD2 matches 9 bases. CDR1 is KGHSH and CDR2 is LQKENI in the germline V gene. This CDR3 spans 17 amino acids. V shed 0 bases, J shed 5 bases, and the junction held 9 bases outside the gene matches. In DNA form, the CDR3 reads TGTGCCAGCTCACCACCAGAAGGCGGGAGGGCCGGAGATACGCAGTATTTT. This sequence encodes CASSPPEGGRAGDTQYF.

CDR3: CASAGQGRDEQFF. CDR3 DNA sequence: TGTGCCAGTGCGGGACAGGGTAGGGATGAGCAGTTCTTC. The chain employs TRBV6-5 and TRBJ2-1, with 9 bases identical to TRBD1. Germline trimming cut 9 bases from V and 8 bases from J; bases unmatched to any gene: 8. CDR1 and CDR2 (germline): MNHEY, SVGAGI. This CDR3 has 13 amino acids.

The rearrangement joins TRBV19 to TRBJ1-1, with D unclear. Germline V gives CDR1 LNHDA, CDR2 SQIVND (reference sequence). Trimming removed 5 bases at V and 4 bases at J, with 11 bases between. The CDR3 consists of 13 residues. The CDR3 here is CASSPGMGTEAFF. The CDR3, as DNA: TGTGCCAGTAGTCCGGGGATGGGCACTGAAGCTTTCTTT.

This chain joins TRBV19 and TRBJ1-2; unclear D gene. V shed 6 bases and J shed 0 bases, with 14 bases lying between them. CDR1 and CDR2 from the germline V gene are LNHDA and SQIVND (reference sequence). The CDR3 totals 15 residues. The CDR3 reads CASSVAWGANYGYTF. CDR3 in DNA: TGTGCCAGTAGCGTCGCGTGGGGAGCTAACTATGGCTACACCTTC.

The chain recombines TRBV4-3 with TRBJ2-2, with D perhaps TRBD2 (6 bases). The germline V and J ends were trimmed by 3 bases and 5 bases, with 10 bases remaining between them. Germline-derived CDR1 and CDR2 are LGHNA and YSLEER. This CDR3 region has 14 residues. The CDR3 loop reads CASSQGTSTGELFF. The DNA for the CDR3 is TGCGCCAGCAGCCAGGGGACTTCTACCGGGGAGCTGTTTTTT.

The chain recombines TRBV5-4 with TRBJ2-7; TRBD2 might be the D (6 bases). Germline CDR1 and CDR2: SGHNT and YYREEE (reference sequence). V was clipped by 3 bases and J by 0 bases, with 16 bases between them. This CDR3 has 16 amino acids. The CDR3 is CASSSGDRFSSYEQYF. For the CDR3, the DNA is TGTGCCAGCAGCTCGGGAGACAGATTTAGCTCCTACGAGCAGTACTTC.

This clone turned up a few times. The V call is TRBV19, the J call TRBJ1-1, with a tentative D call TRBD1 (5 bases). Germline loops: CDR1 LNHDA, CDR2 SQIVND (reference sequence). Deletions cut 3 bases from V and 5 bases from J, with 13 bases between. There are 14 residues in the CDR3. CDR3 in DNA: TGTGCCAGTAGTATCCAGGGCGGTGGAACTGAAGCTTTCTTT. Protein product: CASSIQGGGTEAFF.